Described below is a single T cell receptor beta chain sequence and its context. Generated by immunoSEQ multiplex PCR, the TCRdb table keeps only in-frame clones and is missing some. The sample lists a few million clones; 80% to 95% were seen once. Trimming pared 5 bases from V and 4 bases from J, leaving 14 bases between. Per germline, CDR1 SNHLY and CDR2 FYNNEI. This CDR3 has 14 amino acids. This entry comes from a study of shared clonotypes between healthy human individuals. This receptor was taken from a man between 18 and 29 years old in good health. Some clones in this sample may be carry-over from other donors' samples. The V and J genes are TRBV2 and TRBJ2-5; D is ambiguous. Sequencing input: naive CD4+ T cells from PBMCs. Subset meaning: CD45RA+ positively selected. The CDR3 loop reads CASSTLTQLETQYF. The CDR3 bases are TGTGCCAGCAGTACCTTGACACAGCTAGAGACCCAGTACTTC.